These 16 T cell receptor beta chains share one sample of origin, sequenced in a study of molecular identifiers for immune sequencing clone quantification. In TCRdb, the PCR reads were re-called with MiXCR into one record per CDR3 protein. The sample includes over 300,000 distinct CDR3 sequences, 24% of them seen just once. The sequenced material came from naive CD8+ T cells from blood, with Jurkat cell RNA spiked in. Subset here: FACS-sorted CD8+CD4-CCR7+CD45RA+ naive T cells. Source of these receptors: a human donor in good health. Some libraries in this study had Jurkat cell RNA spiked in.

CDR3 DNA: TGTGCCAGCAGCTTTGGGTTTGATGTCGGGGGGACCTACAATGAGCAGTTCTTC. Amino acids: CASSFGFDVGGTYNEQFF. The chain couples TRBV7-9 to TRBJ2-1, with 7 positions matching TRBD2. Germline-derived CDR1 and CDR2 are SEHNR and FQNEAQ (reference sequence). There are 18 residues in the CDR3. V gave up 3 bases and J gave up 2 bases; unmatched junction bases: 13.

This clonotype was observed many times. The J gene is TRBJ2-2, the V gene TRBV2; TRBD1 matches at 8 bases. The ends lost 7 bases at V and 6 bases at J; junction bases unmatched: 10. The CDR3 loop spans 15 amino acids. The germline CDR1 and CDR2 sequences are SNHLY and FYNNEI. The CDR3 sequence: CASTSAGGASGELFF. The CDR3 coding sequence is TGTGCCAGCACCTCAGCAGGGGGCGCATCCGGGGAGCTGTTTTTT.

This clonotype has more than one count but fewer than ten. The chain employs TRBV13 and TRBJ2-3; D unresolved. CDR1 is PRHDT and CDR2 is FYEKMQ in the germline V gene (reference sequence). CDR3 length: 15 amino acids. V lost 1 base and J 3 bases, leaving 11 bases between the germline ends. In nucleotides, the CDR3 is TGTGCCAGCAGCTTAGAAGGGCTAGGGACAGATACGCAGTATTTT. Residues: CASSLEGLGTDTQYF.

Concerning this clonotype: This could be a read error, since a much larger clone is one nucleotide away. The genes are TRBV28 and TRBJ2-6; tentative D call: TRBD2 (6 bases). CDR3 length equals 17 residues. V dropped 7 bases and J dropped 0 bases, with 16 bases sitting between them. CDR1 is MDHEN, CDR2 SYDVKM, per germline. DNA for the CDR3: TGTGCCAGCATCCCAGGGAGGTCAGGCTCTGGGGCCAACGTCCTGACTTTC. It is translated as CASIPGRSGSGANVLTF.

On this clonotype itself: A much larger clone is a single base away; this may be a read error. The V call is TRBV7-9, the J call TRBJ2-2, with D uncertain. Germline-derived CDR1 and CDR2 are SEHNR and FQNEAQ (reference sequence). The V gene lost 8 bases and the J gene lost 1 base, with 11 bases spanning the gap. This CDR3 region has 14 residues. The CDR3 spells CASGSPLNTGELFF. The DNA of the CDR3 is TGTGCCAGCGGCTCCCCCCTGAACACCGGGGAGCTGTTTTTT.

Remarks on this clonotype: This may stem from a read error, because a much larger clone lies one nucleotide away. The gene calls are TRBV5-4 and TRBJ2-6, with 7 bases lining up with TRBD1. Germline V gene sequence: CDR1 SGHNT, CDR2 YYREEE (reference sequence). The CDR3 runs to 16 residues. The CDR3 here is CASSLEGAAGANVLPF. Here the CDR3 DNA reads TGTGCCAGCAGCTTGGAGGGGGCGGCTGGGGCCAACGTCCTGCCTTTC.

This clonotype showed up many times. The chain carries TRBV30 and TRBJ2-5; tentative D call: TRBD1 (6 bases). CDR3 length equals 16 residues. Per the germline V gene, CDR1 is GTSNPN and CDR2 is SVGIG (reference sequence). With 0 bases removed from V and 2 bases from J, the gap between germline ends came to 16 bases. The CDR3 DNA is TGTGCCTGGAGTGTAAGCCAGGGGCGACCTCAAGAGACCCAGTACTTC. It specifies CAWSVSQGRPQETQYF.

As to this clonotype: The junction differs from germline at one of its ends, possibly a read error. The V call is TRBV27, the J call TRBJ1-2; possibly TRBD1 for D (6 bases). Looked up from germline, CDR1 is MNHEY and CDR2 is SMNVEV (reference sequence). The CDR3 covers 16 residues. The CDR3 here is CASSQLWTDGNYGYPF. The CDR3 DNA reads as TGTGCCAGCAGCCAACTATGGACAGACGGGAACTATGGCTACCCCTTC.

This clonotype appeared many times. The V and J genes are TRBV2 and TRBJ1-2; D unresolved. V was pared by 3 bases and J by 6 bases, with 23 bases between. The CDR3 length is 17 residues. Per germline, CDR1 SNHLY and CDR2 FYNNEI. This CDR3 is CASSENLLGPTGNGYTF. Written as DNA, the CDR3 is TGTGCCAGCAGTGAGAACCTCCTAGGACCGACCGGTAATGGCTACACCTTC. The full variable domain, with the rest looked up from reference TRBV2 and TRBJ1-2, is EPEVTQTPSHQVTQMGQEVILRCVPISNHLYFYWYRQILGQKVEFLVSFYNNEISEKSEIFDDQFSVERPDGSNFTLKIRSTKLEDSAMYFCASSENLLGPTGNGYTFGSGTRLTVV.

This clonotype has ten or more counts. The chain joins TRBV28 to TRBJ1-5; D gene ambiguous. Germline CDR1 and CDR2: MDHEN and SYDVKM. The CDR3 sequence is 13 residues long. The ends were cut back, 3 bases at V and 4 bases at J, with 7 bases in the middle. The CDR3 DNA reads TGTGCCAGCAGTTTTGGTTTGAATCAGCCCCAGCATTTT. Amino acid sequence: CASSFGLNQPQHF.

Of note for this clonotype: A read error is possible here, since a much larger clone lies one base away. The CDR3 loop reads CASRTRGDYGYTF. DNA for the CDR3: TGTGCCAGCAGAACTAGAGGTGACTATGGCTACACCTTC. V usage is TRBV2 and J usage is TRBJ1-2, with D hard to call. Between the trimmed V and J ends, which lost 6 bases and 3 bases, there was a span of 11 bases. The CDR3 sequence is 13 residues long. Germline loops: CDR1 SNHLY, CDR2 FYNNEI.

The chain has TRBV5-1 and TRBJ1-5, with TRBD1 matching 12 bases. The CDR3 totals 18 residues. V lost 4 bases to trimming and J lost 6 bases; unmatched junction nucleotides: 14. Germline CDR1 SGHRS, CDR2 YFSETQ. In nucleotides, the CDR3 is TGCGCCAGCAGCCTTGTGAGGCCGGGACAGGGGGCTTTTCAGCCCCAGCATTTT. This gives the protein CASSLVRPGQGAFQPQHF.

This clonotype came up a few times. V gene TRBV10-3 combines with J gene TRBJ2-1; 7 bases are shared with TRBD2. V lost 2 bases and J lost 4; bases outside the gene matches: 8. Germline V lookup: CDR1 ENHRY, CDR2 SYGVKD. This CDR3 has 16 residues. CDR3 loop: CAISETVNSGYNEQFF. The CDR3 bases are TGTGCCATCAGTGAGACAGTGAATAGCGGGTACAATGAGCAGTTCTTC.

This clonotype was detected only a few times. The chain employs TRBV27 and TRBJ2-1; D tentatively reads TRBD1 or TRBD2 (5 bases each). The CDR3 consists of 15 residues. The germline gives CDR1 MNHEY, CDR2 SMNVEV (reference sequence). The ends were cut back, 5 bases at V and 3 bases at J, with 14 bases in the middle. The CDR3 DNA reads TGTGCCAGCAGTCGCCGGGACCCTGGCTACAATGAGCAGTTCTTC. Protein sequence: CASSRRDPGYNEQFF.

This clonotype appeared once. A much larger clone differs from this one at a single base, so this may be a read error. The CDR3: CASSTPREPRREHF. The CDR3 DNA is TGTGCCAGCAGTACCCCCCGGGAGCCTCGGCGGGAGCACTTC. The V call is TRBV28, the J call TRBJ2-7, with 7 positions matching TRBD2. The CDR3 contains 14 residues. Germline V gene lookup returns CDR1 MDHEN and CDR2 SYDVKM.

This clonotype occurred a few times. J is TRBJ2-7 and V is TRBV12-3 or TRBV12-4, with D tentatively TRBD2 (6 bases). CDR3 length: 14 residues. Trimming removed 3 bases from V and 3 bases from J, with 12 bases in between. CDR3: CASSLGPGLYEQYF. The DNA for the CDR3 is TGTGCCAGCAGTTTGGGCCCGGGACTCTACGAGCAGTACTTC.